The 7 T cell receptor beta chains in this list originate from one sample, sequenced in a study of blood T cell repertoires in COVID-19. Produced via immunoSEQ multiplex PCR; TCRdb's table is partial and in-frame only. The sample includes roughly 200,000 clones, about 88% of them seen just once. The sample taken for sequencing was peripheral blood. The source of these receptors is a woman aged 40 to 50 who had recovered from COVID-19.

The chain combines TRBV18 with TRBJ2-1; 7 positions agree with TRBD2. Germline values: CDR1 KGHSH, CDR2 LQKENI. The trim removed 3 bases at V and 5 bases at J, leaving 7 bases unmatched. The CDR3 loop spans 15 amino acids. CDR3: CASSPSTGGDNEQFF. The CDR3 DNA reads as TGTGCCAGCTCACCGTCCACGGGAGGCGACAATGAGCAGTTCTTC.

The chain links TRBV27 to TRBJ2-2; weak D call: TRBD2 (5 bases). Trimming took 6 bases from V and 7 from J, leaving 15 bases between them. CDR1 MNHEY and CDR2 SMNVEV come from the germline V gene (reference sequence). The CDR3 contains 14 residues. The CDR3 protein is CASSVSVRGGELFF. The CDR3 DNA is TGTGCCAGCAGCGTTAGCGTTAGAGGCGGGGAGCTGTTTTTT.

V usage is TRBV24-1 and J usage is TRBJ2-1, with TRBD1 identical over 7 bases. V shed 4 bases and J 3 bases; nucleotides not matched to a gene: 5. Germline V gives CDR1 KGHDR, CDR2 SFDVKD. The CDR3 sequence is 15 residues long. For the CDR3, the DNA is TGTGCCACCAGTGACGTACAGGGGCTCTACAATGAGCAGTTCTTC. The encoded protein is CATSDVQGLYNEQFF.

This chain uses TRBV6-5 with TRBJ1-2, with D tentatively TRBD1 (5 bases). This CDR3 spans 13 amino acids. The germline CDR1 and CDR2 sequences are MNHEY and SVGAGI. V gave up 6 bases and J gave up 4 bases, with 12 bases separating them. The chain's CDR3 is CASRTAQFYGYTF. CDR3 DNA: TGTGCCAGCAGGACAGCGCAATTCTATGGCTACACCTTC.

This rearrangement joins TRBV10-3 to TRBJ2-2; possibly TRBD2 for D (7 bases). Germline-derived CDR1 and CDR2 are ENHRY and SYGVKD. The CDR3 runs to 16 residues. Trimming cost V 3 bases and J 4 bases, with 15 bases left between them. The CDR3 reads CAISDSGGLATGELFF. The CDR3, as DNA: TGTGCCATCAGTGACTCGGGGGGCCTCGCCACCGGGGAGCTGTTTTTT.

This rearrangement joins TRBV5-1 to TRBJ2-1, with D perhaps TRBD2 (6 bases). V lost 0 bases and J 9 bases, leaving 19 bases between the germline ends. The CDR3 contains 16 residues. CDR1 and CDR2 from the germline V gene are SGHRS and YFSETQ. The CDR3, as DNA: TGCGCCAGCAGCTTGGGCCCTTTGGAGGGTCACCGTGAGCAGTTCTTC. It encodes CASSLGPLEGHREQFF.

This sequence joins TRBV3-1 (or the pseudogene TRBV3-2) and TRBJ1-6, with 12 bases matching TRBD1. Germline assignment: CDR1 LGHDT and CDR2 YNNKEL (reference sequence). The length of the CDR3 is 14 residues. V lost 5 bases, J lost 10 bases, and 3 bases stayed unmatched. The CDR3 protein is CASSGTGGRSPLHF. CDR3 bases: TGTGCCAGCAGCGGGACAGGGGGCCGCTCACCCCTCCACTTT.